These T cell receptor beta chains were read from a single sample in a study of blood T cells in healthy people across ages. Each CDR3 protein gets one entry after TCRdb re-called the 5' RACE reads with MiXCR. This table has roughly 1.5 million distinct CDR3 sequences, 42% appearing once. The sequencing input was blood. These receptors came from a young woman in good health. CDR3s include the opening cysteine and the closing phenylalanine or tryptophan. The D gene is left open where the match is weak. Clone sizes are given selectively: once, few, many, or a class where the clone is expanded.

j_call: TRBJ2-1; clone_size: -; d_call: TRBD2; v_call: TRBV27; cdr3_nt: TGTGCCAGCAGTTATGCGGGAGGGCCCTACAATGAGCAGTTCTTC; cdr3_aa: CASSYAGGPYNEQFF
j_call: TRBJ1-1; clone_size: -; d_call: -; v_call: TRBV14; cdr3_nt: TGTGCCAGCAGACAAACAGGGAGAGGCACTGAAGCTTTCTTT; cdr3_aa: CASRQTGRGTEAFF
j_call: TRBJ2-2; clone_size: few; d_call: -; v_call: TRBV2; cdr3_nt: TGTGCCAGCAGTGTTCGGACGAACACCGGGGAGCTGTTTTTT; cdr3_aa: CASSVRTNTGELFF
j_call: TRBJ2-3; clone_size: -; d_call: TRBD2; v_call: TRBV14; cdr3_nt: TGTGCCAGCAGTCGGACTAGCATTCATCTCACAGATACGCAGTATTTT; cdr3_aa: CASSRTSIHLTDTQYF
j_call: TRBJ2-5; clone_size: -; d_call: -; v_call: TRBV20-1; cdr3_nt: TGCAGTGCTAGAGATGGAGTGTCGGAGACCCAGTACTTC; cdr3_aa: CSARDGVSETQYF
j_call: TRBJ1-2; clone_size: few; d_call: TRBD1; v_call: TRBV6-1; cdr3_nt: TGTGCCAGCATTCGTCCGCTTACAGGGGGTTCTTTGGGTGGCTACACCTTC; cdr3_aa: CASIRPLTGGSLGGYTF
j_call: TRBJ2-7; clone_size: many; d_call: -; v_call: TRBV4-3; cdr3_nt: TGCGCCAGCAGCCAAGATTTGGGGAGCGGCTACGAGCAGTACTTC; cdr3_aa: CASSQDLGSGYEQYF
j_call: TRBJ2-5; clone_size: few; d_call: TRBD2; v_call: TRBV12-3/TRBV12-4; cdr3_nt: TGTGCCAGCAGTTTCCCTTTAGCGGGATCGCTGGGTTGGGAGACCCAGTACTTC; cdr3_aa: CASSFPLAGSLGWETQYF
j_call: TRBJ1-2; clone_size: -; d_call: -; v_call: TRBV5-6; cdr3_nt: TGTGCCAGCAGCTTGCCCCGACGGAACATCTATGGCTACACCTTC; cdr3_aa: CASSLPRRNIYGYTF
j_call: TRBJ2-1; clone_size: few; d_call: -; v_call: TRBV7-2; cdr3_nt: TGTGCCAGCAGCTTCCGGAGGGGGGGGTACAATGAGCAGTTCTTC; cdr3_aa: CASSFRRGGYNEQFF
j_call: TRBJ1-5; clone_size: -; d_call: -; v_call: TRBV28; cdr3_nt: TGTGCCAGCAGTCCCCATCCTTCACAGCCCCAGCATTTT; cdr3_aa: CASSPHPSQPQHF
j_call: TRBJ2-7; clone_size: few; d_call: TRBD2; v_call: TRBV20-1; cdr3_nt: TGCAGTGCCCCCACTAGCGGGAGAACTTACGAGCAGTACTTC; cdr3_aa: CSAPTSGRTYEQYF
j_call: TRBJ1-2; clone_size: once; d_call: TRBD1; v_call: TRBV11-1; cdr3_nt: TGTGCCAGCAGCTCCAGGGGGGGCCGGGTCCATTTAGGCCAGTTCTCCTATGGCTACACCTTC; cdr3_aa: CASSSRGGRVHLGQFSYGYTF
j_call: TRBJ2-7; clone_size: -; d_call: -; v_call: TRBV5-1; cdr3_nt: TGCGCCAGCAGCCCCTGGCAAGGCAATGAGCAGTACTTC; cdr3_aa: CASSPWQGNEQYF
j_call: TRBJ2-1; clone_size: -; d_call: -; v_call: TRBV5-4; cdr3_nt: TGTGCCAGCAGCTACGGACTATTCAGCTACAATGAGCAGTTCTTC; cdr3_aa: CASSYGLFSYNEQFF
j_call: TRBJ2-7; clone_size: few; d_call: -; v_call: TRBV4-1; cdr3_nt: TGCGCCAGCAGCCAAGCAATAGGGGCGAGTCGGATTTACGGGCAGTACTTC; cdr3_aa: CASSQAIGASRIYGQYF